These T cell receptor beta chains were read from a single sample in a study of shared clonotypes between healthy human individuals. The method was immunoSEQ multiplex PCR; TCRdb's version includes in-frame clones alone and lacks a portion of them. This sample has some 2.1 million clones, with about 94% found just once. The sample taken for sequencing was naive CD8+ T cells sorted from blood. The receptors stem from a man aged 18 to 29 in good health. CDR3s include the opening cysteine and the closing phenylalanine or tryptophan. The listing skips clone size in some rows; elsewhere it reads once, few, many or a size class.

v_call	clone_size	cdr3_aa
TRBV5-5	once	CASSRGQVNTYEQYF
TRBV6-5	.	CASSYPGASSYNEQFF
TRBV2	once	CASMRFGETQYF
TRBV4-3	.	CASSQGDQHNEQFF
TRBV5-4	.	CASSWTGGNGYTF
TRBV29-1	.	CSVEGTVDNEQFF
TRBV2	.	CASRRGGDTDTQYF
TRBV5-4	.	CASSLADGYTF
TRBV10-2	.	CASSGAGGAETQYF
TRBV18	.	CASSPYGMSSYNEQFF